The rows below give T cell receptor beta chains drawn from one sample of a study of blood T cell repertoires in COVID-19. Libraries were prepared by immunoSEQ multiplex PCR; TCRdb keeps only in-frame clonotypes and omits some of them. Found here are 190,000 or so clones, more than 70% of them singletons; the top ten hold 2.5% to 3.5%. What was sequenced was peripheral blood. The receptors shown here come from a man over 45 with active or convalescent COVID-19. The conserved cysteine and the conserved F or W are not part of the CDR3 here. Expanded clones get a size class; other rows say once, few or many, or leave the size out.

TRBV19	TRBJ2-7	-	ASRLGQGSYEQY
TRBV14	TRBJ2-1	-	ASSRLARNNEQF
TRBV18	TRBJ1-6	few	ASSPRQGNSPLH
TRBV15	TRBJ2-5	-	ATSRRSGTRGETQY
TRBV19	TRBJ1-5	-	ASSIRDRGQPQH
TRBV9	TRBJ2-3	-	ASSRLAGSTDTQY
TRBV18	TRBJ2-2	few	ASSRDSQDGELF
TRBV7-9	TRBJ2-7	-	ASSALAGGSHEQY
TRBV4-2	TRBJ2-1	-	ASSPTGLAGWNEQF
TRBV29-1	TRBJ1-1	-	SAVWPNTEAF
TRBV4-1	TRBJ2-1	-	ASSQADGLAGGGNEQF
TRBV7-7	TRBJ2-1	-	ASSLGAGVGQRQF
TRBV6-1	TRBJ2-7	once	ASSELDRGDYEQY
TRBV4-2	TRBJ2-5	-	ASSQAGREGPPGETQY
TRBV18	TRBJ2-5	-	ASSPSRNQETQY
TRBV7-2	TRBJ2-5	few	ASSLQAGGEETQY
TRBV3-1/TRBV3-2	TRBJ1-6	-	ASSQGVGGGSPLH
TRBV27	TRBJ2-1	-	ASSFWDRAEYNEQF
TRBV18	TRBJ1-3	few	ASSRGQASGNTIY
TRBV9	TRBJ2-7	-	ASSVEAGATYEQY
TRBV19	TRBJ2-1	-	ASSIQWSSYNEQF
TRBV10-1	TRBJ1-1	-	ASHLGRVVNTEAF
TRBV12-5	TRBJ1-5	-	ASGPGQTSNQPQH
TRBV7-8	TRBJ1-6	-	ASSLYQEDSPLH
TRBV5-8	TRBJ1-6	-	ASRPVRVTNSPLH
TRBV30	TRBJ1-3	-	AWNTGFRTGNTIY
TRBV2	TRBJ2-7	few	ASTRGHPYEQY
TRBV28	TRBJ1-3	-	ASSLARVGNTIY
TRBV5-1	TRBJ2-3	-	ASSLGLRGSGDTQY
TRBV7-8	TRBJ2-2	-	ASSSMTSGGAGELF
TRBV18	TRBJ2-2	-	ASSHSGGELF
TRBV5-6	TRBJ2-1	-	ASSVLVGTGPREQF
TRBV6-5	TRBJ1-2	-	ASSYSTGSGYGYT
TRBV6-2/TRBV6-3	TRBJ2-7	-	ASSSGQKEHEQY
TRBV27	TRBJ2-7	-	ASSRGLAGIYEQY
TRBV6-5	TRBJ1-6	-	ASSQGSSPLH
TRBV29-1	TRBJ2-2	-	SVRTSGRSGELF
TRBV18	TRBJ1-4	-	ASSPQGGQGNEKLF
TRBV3-1/TRBV3-2	TRBJ1-1	-	ASSQGTGGLNTEAF
TRBV19	TRBJ1-2	-	ASSRGKTGISYT
TRBV18	TRBJ1-1	few	ASSPDTGMNTEAF